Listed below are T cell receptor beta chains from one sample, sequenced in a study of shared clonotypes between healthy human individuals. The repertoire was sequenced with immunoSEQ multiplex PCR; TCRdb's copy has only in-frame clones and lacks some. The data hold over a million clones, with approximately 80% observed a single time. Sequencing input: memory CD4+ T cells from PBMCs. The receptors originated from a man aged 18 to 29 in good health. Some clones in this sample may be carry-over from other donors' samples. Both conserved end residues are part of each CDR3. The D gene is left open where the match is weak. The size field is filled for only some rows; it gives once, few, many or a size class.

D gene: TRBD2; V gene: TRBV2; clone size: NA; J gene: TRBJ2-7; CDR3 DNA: TGTGCCAGCAGCCTTACCACTAGCGGGAAGGCCGAGCAGTACTTC; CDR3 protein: CASSLTTSGKAEQYF
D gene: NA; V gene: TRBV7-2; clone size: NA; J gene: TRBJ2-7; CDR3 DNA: TGTGCCAGCAGCTTCAGCAGGTCCTCCTACGAGCAGTACTTC; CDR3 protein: CASSFSRSSYEQYF
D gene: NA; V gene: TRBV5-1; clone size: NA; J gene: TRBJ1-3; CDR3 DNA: TGCGCCAGCAGCTTGGAGGGCCAGGGAGGAAACACCATATATTTT; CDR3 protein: CASSLEGQGGNTIYF
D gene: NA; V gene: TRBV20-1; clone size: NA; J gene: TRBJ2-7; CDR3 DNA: TGCAGTGCTGGGGACGACTACGAGCAGTACTTC; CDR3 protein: CSAGDDYEQYF
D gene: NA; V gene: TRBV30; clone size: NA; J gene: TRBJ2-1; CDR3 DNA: TGTGCCTGGAGTGTCGGTGGGGGTACTTGGTTGGAGCAGTTCTTC; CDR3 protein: CAWSVGGGTWLEQFF
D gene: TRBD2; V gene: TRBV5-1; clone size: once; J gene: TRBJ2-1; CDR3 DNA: TGCGCCAGCAGCTTGTCTGTACGGTTAGCGGGGAAGTACTACAATGAGCAGTTCTTC; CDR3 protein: CASSLSVRLAGKYYNEQFF
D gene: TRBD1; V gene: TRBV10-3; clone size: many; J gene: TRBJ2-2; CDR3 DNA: TGTGCCATCAGAAGTGGGACAGATACCACCGGGGAGCTGTTTTTT; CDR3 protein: CAIRSGTDTTGELFF
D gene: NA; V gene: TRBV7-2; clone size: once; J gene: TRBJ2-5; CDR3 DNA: TGTGCCAGCAGGAGGGGCCCATGGGAGACCCAGTACTTC; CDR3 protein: CASRRGPWETQYF
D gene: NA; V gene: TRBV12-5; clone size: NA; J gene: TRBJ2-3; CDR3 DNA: TGTGCTAGTGGTCTCCACTCTAGAACAGATACGCAGTATTTT; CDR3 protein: CASGLHSRTDTQYF
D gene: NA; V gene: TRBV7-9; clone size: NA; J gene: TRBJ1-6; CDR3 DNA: TGTGCCAGCAGCTTGGTCCGTCAAGACAATTCACCCCTCCACTTT; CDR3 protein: CASSLVRQDNSPLHF
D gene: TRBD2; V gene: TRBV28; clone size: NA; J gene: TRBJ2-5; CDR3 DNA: TGTGCCAGCAGCTTCCAGTTCCTCTCGGGGGGATTCAAAGAGACCCAGTACTTC; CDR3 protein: CASSFQFLSGGFKETQYF
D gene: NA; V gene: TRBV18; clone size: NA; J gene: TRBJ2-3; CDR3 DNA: TGTGCCAGCTCCCCCAGACAGAGCACAGATACGCAGTATTTT; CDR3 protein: CASSPRQSTDTQYF
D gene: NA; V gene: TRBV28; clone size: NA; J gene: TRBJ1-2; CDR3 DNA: TGTGCCAGCAGTTCTATGCCCAGTGACCACTATGGCTACACCTTC; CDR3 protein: CASSSMPSDHYGYTF
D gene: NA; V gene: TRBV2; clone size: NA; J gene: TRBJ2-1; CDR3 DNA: TGTGCCAGCAGTGACAGGGGAAATCTTAACAATGAGCAGTTCTTC; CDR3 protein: CASSDRGNLNNEQFF
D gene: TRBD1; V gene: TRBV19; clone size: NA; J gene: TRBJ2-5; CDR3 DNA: TGTGCCAGTAGTATAGGTGGACAGGGAGAGACCCAGTACTTC; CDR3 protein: CASSIGGQGETQYF
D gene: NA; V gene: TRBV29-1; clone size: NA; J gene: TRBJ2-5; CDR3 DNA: TGCAGCGTTGAAGGGACTATACAAGAGACCCAGTACTTC; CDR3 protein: CSVEGTIQETQYF
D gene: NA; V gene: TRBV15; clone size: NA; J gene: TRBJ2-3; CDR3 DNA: TGTGCCACCAGCCTTCTCCTCACAGATACGCAGTATTTT; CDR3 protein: CATSLLLTDTQYF
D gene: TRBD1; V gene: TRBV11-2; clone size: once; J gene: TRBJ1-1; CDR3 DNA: TGTGCCAGCATCCCAATTGGGGACAGGACTTTTATGAACACTGAAGCTTTCTTT; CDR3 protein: CASIPIGDRTFMNTEAFF
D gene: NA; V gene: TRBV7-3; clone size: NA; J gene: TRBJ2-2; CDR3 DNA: TGTGCCAGCAGCTCAGCCCGACCCACCGGGGAGCTGTTTTTT; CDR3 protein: CASSSARPTGELFF
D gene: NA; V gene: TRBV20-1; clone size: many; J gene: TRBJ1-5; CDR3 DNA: TGCAGTGCTAGTTTTGGAACGTCCCAGCATTTT; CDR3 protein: CSASFGTSQHF
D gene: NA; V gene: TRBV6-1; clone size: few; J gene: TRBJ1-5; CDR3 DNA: TGTGCCAGCAGTGGTCGGTCGGGGGGCCTGGGCAATCAGCCCCAGCATTTT; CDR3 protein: CASSGRSGGLGNQPQHF
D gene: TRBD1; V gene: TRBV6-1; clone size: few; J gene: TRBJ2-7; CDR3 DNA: TGTGCCAGCACCTCCGGACAGGGGTTCGACGAGCAGTACTTC; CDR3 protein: CASTSGQGFDEQYF
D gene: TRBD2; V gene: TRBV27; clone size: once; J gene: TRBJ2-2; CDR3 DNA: TGTGCCAGCAGTTCACCCGCTGGCGGGAGAAACACCGGGGAGCTGTTTTTT; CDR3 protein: CASSSPAGGRNTGELFF
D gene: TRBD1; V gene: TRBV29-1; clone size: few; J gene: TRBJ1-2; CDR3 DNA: TGCAGCGTTGAAGATCGGACAGGTTTCCGGGGCTACACCTTC; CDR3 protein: CSVEDRTGFRGYTF
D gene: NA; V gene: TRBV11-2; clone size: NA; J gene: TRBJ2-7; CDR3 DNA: TGTGCCAGCAGCCCCTCCTCGGGGTCCCGGGGGGAGCAGTACTTC; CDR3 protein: CASSPSSGSRGEQYF
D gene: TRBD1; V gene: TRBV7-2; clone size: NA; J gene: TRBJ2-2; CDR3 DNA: TGTGCCAGCAGCGGAACCGGGACAGGGGGAACCGGGGAGCTGTTTTTT; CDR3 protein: CASSGTGTGGTGELFF
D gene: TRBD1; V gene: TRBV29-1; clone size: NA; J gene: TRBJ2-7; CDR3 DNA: TGCAGCGTTGAAGACAGGGGGCGGTGGGAGCAGTACTTC; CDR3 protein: CSVEDRGRWEQYF
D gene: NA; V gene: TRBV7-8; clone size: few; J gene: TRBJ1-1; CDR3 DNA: TGTGCCAGCAGCCAGCTAGTAAACACTGAAGCTTTCTTT; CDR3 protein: CASSQLVNTEAFF
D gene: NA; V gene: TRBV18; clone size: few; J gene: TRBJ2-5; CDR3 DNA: TGTGCCAGCTCAGTGGGACACCTAGTAGAGACCCAGTACTTC; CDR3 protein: CASSVGHLVETQYF
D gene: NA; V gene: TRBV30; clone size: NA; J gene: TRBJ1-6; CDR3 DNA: TGTGCCTGGAGTGTAGCCGGTAATTCACCCCTCCACTTT; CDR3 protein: CAWSVAGNSPLHF
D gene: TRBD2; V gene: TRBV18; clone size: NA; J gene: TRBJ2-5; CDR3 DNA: TGTGCCAGTACCGGGACTAGCGGGACCGGGGAGACCCAGTACTTC; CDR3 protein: CASTGTSGTGETQYF
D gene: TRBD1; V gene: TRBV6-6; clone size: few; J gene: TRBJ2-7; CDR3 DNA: TGTGCCAGCAGCACAGGGGCCGAGCAGTACTTC; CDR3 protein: CASSTGAEQYF
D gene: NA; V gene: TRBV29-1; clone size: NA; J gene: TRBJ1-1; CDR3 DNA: TGCAGCGTTGTAGGGGGGCGGGACACTGAAGCTTTCTTT; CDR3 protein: CSVVGGRDTEAFF
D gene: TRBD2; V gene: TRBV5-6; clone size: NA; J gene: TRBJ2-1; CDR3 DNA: TGTGCCAGCAGCTTTGGCGGGAGGGCCCAGTGGGAGCAGTTCTTC; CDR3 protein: CASSFGGRAQWEQFF
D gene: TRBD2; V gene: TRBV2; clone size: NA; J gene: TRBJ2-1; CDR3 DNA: TGTGCCAGCAGTCCTGAGATAGCGGGAGTAAGCTATGAGCAGTTCTTC; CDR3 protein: CASSPEIAGVSYEQFF